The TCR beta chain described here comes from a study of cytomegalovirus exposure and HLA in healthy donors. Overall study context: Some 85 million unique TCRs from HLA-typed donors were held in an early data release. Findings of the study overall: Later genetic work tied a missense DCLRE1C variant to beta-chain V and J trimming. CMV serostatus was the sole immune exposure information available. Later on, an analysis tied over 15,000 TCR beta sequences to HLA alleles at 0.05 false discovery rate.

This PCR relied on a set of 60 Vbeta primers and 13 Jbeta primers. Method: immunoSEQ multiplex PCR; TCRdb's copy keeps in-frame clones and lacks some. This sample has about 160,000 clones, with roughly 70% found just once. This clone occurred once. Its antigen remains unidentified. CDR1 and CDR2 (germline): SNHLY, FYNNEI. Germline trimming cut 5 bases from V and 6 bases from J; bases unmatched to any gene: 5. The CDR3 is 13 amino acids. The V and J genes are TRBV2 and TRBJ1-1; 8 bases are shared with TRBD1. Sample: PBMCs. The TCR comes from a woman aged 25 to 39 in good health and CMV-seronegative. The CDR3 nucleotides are TGTGCCAGCAGTAGGACAGGGTTGTCTGAAGCTTTCTTT. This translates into CASSRTGLSEAFF.